Presented here are 30 T cell receptor beta chains from one specimen sequenced in a study of blood T cell repertoires in COVID-19 (dated by TCRdb to between 2020 and 2021). Library preparation employed the immunoSEQ multiplex PCR assay. As stored in TCRdb, this immuneACCESS dataset retains in-frame rearrangements with V and J assigned. A fraction of the clones does not appear; measured against another copy, unresolved V genes explain less than half of the discrepancy, and the remainder lacks a known reason. The sample table holds over 200,000 clones, of which roughly nine tenths were seen once. About an eighth of the sample lies in the top ten. The material sequenced was peripheral blood. The source is a woman between 18 and 29 years old who had recovered from COVID-19.

The chain uses TRBV7-2 and TRBJ1-6; no firm D call. The length of the CDR3 is 12 residues. V was trimmed by 3 bases and J by 8 bases, leaving 5 bases between them. Looked up from germline, CDR1 is SGHTA and CDR2 is FQGNSA. The CDR3 protein is CASSFTDSPLHF. In DNA form, the CDR3 reads TGTGCCAGCAGCTTCACAGATTCACCCCTCCACTTT. The variable domain in full, with the rest retrieved from reference TRBV7-2 and TRBJ1-6, is GAGVSQSPSNKVTEKGKDVELRCDPISGHTALYWYRQSLGQGLEFLIYFQGNSAPDKSGLPSDRFSAERTGGSVSTLTIQRTQQEDSAVYLCASSFTDSPLHFGNGTRLTVT.

The rearrangement links TRBV7-6 to TRBJ2-1, with 11 bases fitting TRBD2. V lost 7 bases to trimming and J lost 6 bases; unmatched junction nucleotides: 8. Germline V lookup: CDR1 SGHVS, CDR2 FNYEAQ. The CDR3 spans 15 residues. The CDR3 DNA reads TGTGCCAGCAAACTGGGGACTAGCGGACCCAATGAGCAGTTCTTC. Translating gives CASKLGTSGPNEQFF.

The chain is built from TRBV9 and TRBJ2-1; tentative D call: TRBD1 (6 bases). CDR1 and CDR2 from the germline V gene are SGDLS and YYNGEE. Trimming took off 0 bases at V and 6 bases at J, with 10 bases between the two ends. The length of the CDR3 is 14 residues. CDR3 nucleotide sequence: TGTGCCAGCAGCGTAGGTACAGGGATCAATGAGCAGTTCTTC. Its protein product is CASSVGTGINEQFF.

The chain links TRBV12-3 or TRBV12-4 to TRBJ1-1, with D maybe TRBD1 (5 bases). There are 13 residues in the CDR3. Trimming removed 5 bases from V and 1 base from J, with 8 bases in between. The CDR3 coding sequence is TGTGCCAGCAGTCAGACAGCGAACACTGAAGCTTTCTTT. Protein product: CASSQTANTEAFF.

This chain uses TRBV6-6 with TRBJ1-5, with a weak D call TRBD1 (5 bases). CDR3 length equals 12 residues. V shed 11 bases and J shed 7 bases, with 15 bases lying between them. Per the germline V gene, CDR1 is MNHNY and CDR2 is SVGAGI (reference sequence). CDR3 loop: CARKRGVQPQHF. CDR3 coding DNA: TGTGCCCGGAAGCGGGGGGTACAGCCCCAGCATTTT.

V and J are TRBV14 and TRBJ2-6; 7 bases align to TRBD1. Germline V CDR1 and CDR2: SGHDN, FVKESK. Trimming cost V 4 bases and J 1 base; bases outside gene matches: 4. This CDR3 is built from 16 residues. The CDR3 DNA is TGTGCCAGCAGCCGACAGGGAAGGTCTGGGGCCAACGTCCTGACTTTC. Residues: CASSRQGRSGANVLTF.

This chain joins TRBV9 and TRBJ1-2; D remains unclear. V dropped 1 base and J dropped 2 bases, with 21 bases sitting between them. CDR3 length: 18 amino acids. CDR1 is SGDLS, CDR2 YYNGEE, per germline. The CDR3 region is CASSVSRSPNGENYGYTF. The CDR3 region has the DNA TGTGCCAGCAGCGTATCTCGATCCCCAAACGGGGAGAACTATGGCTACACCTTC.

This clone has just a few counts. The chain couples TRBV21-1 to TRBJ2-1; the D call of TRBD1 is as the table states it, not checked on the DNA. TRBV21-1 is tagged as a pseudogene. The CDR3 is made up of 15 amino acids. The CDR3 DNA reads TGTGCCAGCAGCAAAGCCACAGGGTCGGGCCATGAGCAGTTCTTC. Its translation is CASSKATGSGHEQFF.

The rearrangement links TRBV2 to TRBJ2-7, with 7 bases identical to TRBD1. J was trimmed by 2 bases and V by 8 bases; bases with no gene match: 3. This CDR3 is 12 amino acids long. Germline CDR1 and CDR2: SNHLY and FYNNEI. The CDR3 is CASEQGPYEQYF. The CDR3 region has the DNA TGTGCCAGCGAACAGGGGCCCTACGAGCAGTACTTC.

The J gene is TRBJ2-7, the V gene TRBV7-2; a weak D match, TRBD2 (6 bases). Germline CDR1 SGHTA, CDR2 FQGNSA. The CDR3 has 16 residues. Trimming removed 1 base at V and 4 bases at J, with 17 bases between. CDR3 protein: CASSLGPEQGRYEQYF. CDR3 in DNA: TGTGCCAGCAGCTTAGGGCCGGAGCAAGGGAGGTACGAGCAGTACTTC.

The chain has TRBV24-1 and TRBJ2-1; tentatively, D is TRBD2 (5 bases). This CDR3 spans 14 amino acids. Germline-derived CDR1 and CDR2 are KGHDR and SFDVKD. V was cut by 5 bases and J by 7 bases, with 14 bases left in between. The CDR3 region has the DNA TGTGCCACCAGTGGCGCCGTATCGGGGAATGAGCAGTTCTTC. As protein: CATSGAVSGNEQFF.

This sequence joins TRBV24-1 and TRBJ1-1, with D maybe TRBD1 (5 bases). V was trimmed by 4 bases and J by 1 base, leaving 9 bases between them. The germline V gene has CDR1 KGHDR and CDR2 SFDVKD. This CDR3 comprises 14 residues. As DNA, the CDR3 is TGTGCCACCAGTGACCCTACAGGGAACACTGAAGCTTTCTTT. It specifies CATSDPTGNTEAFF.

The chain is built from TRBV9 and TRBJ2-3, with TRBD1 as a possible D gene (6 bases). V was trimmed by 0 bases and J by 1 base, leaving 9 bases between them. The CDR3 runs to 15 residues. Germline CDR1 and CDR2: SGDLS and YYNGEE. Here the CDR3 reads CASSVDAGGTDTQYF. CDR3 in DNA: TGTGCCAGCAGCGTAGATGCAGGGGGCACAGATACGCAGTATTTT.

V gene TRBV14 combines with J gene TRBJ2-7; TRBD2 matches at 7 bases. The ends lost 4 bases at V and 3 bases at J; junction bases unmatched: 3. The CDR3 length is 13 residues. Germline V gene sequence: CDR1 SGHDN, CDR2 FVKESK. CDR3 protein: CASSRSGDYEQYF. The CDR3 nucleotides are TGTGCCAGCAGCCGCAGCGGGGACTACGAGCAGTACTTC.

V and J are TRBV3-1 (or the pseudogene TRBV3-2) and TRBJ2-3; TRBD2 agrees at 8 bases. The CDR3 contains 15 residues. Germline V gene data show CDR1 as LGHDT and CDR2 as YNNKEL (reference sequence). V lost 3 bases, J lost 1 base, and 3 bases stayed unmatched. CDR3 nucleotide sequence: TGTGCCAGCAGCCAGACTAGCGCCGGCACAGATACGCAGTATTTT. It translates to CASSQTSAGTDTQYF.

V usage is TRBV9 and J usage is TRBJ2-7; TRBD2 matches 8 bases. The trim removed 1 base at V and 3 bases at J, leaving 6 bases unmatched. The CDR3 is 15 residues long. From germline, CDR1 is SGDLS and CDR2 YYNGEE. The CDR3 DNA is TGTGCCAGCAGCGTAAGGAGCGGGAGTTTCTACGAGCAGTACTTC. Protein product: CASSVRSGSFYEQYF.

V and J are TRBV7-2 and TRBJ1-4, with D possibly being TRBD1 (6 bases). V was cut by 3 bases and J by 3 bases, with 11 bases left in between. The CDR3 has 15 amino acids. Per germline, CDR1 SGHTA and CDR2 FQGNSA. The CDR3 bases are TGTGCCAGCAGCTTGCAGGGGTCAGCTAATGAAAAACTGTTTTTT. Its protein product is CASSLQGSANEKLFF.

V gene TRBV5-1 combines with J gene TRBJ1-1; TRBD1 is a possible D gene (5 bases). Germline V gives CDR1 SGHRS, CDR2 YFSETQ. V was cut by 4 bases and J by 3 bases, with 13 bases left in between. The CDR3 consists of 14 residues. The CDR3 region is CASSRYTRDTEAFF. The CDR3 nucleotides read TGCGCCAGCAGCCGGTACACCAGGGACACTGAAGCTTTCTTT.

The chain joins TRBV6-1 to TRBJ2-7; D is undetermined. Germline CDR1 is MNHNS and CDR2 is SASEGT. The CDR3 totals 14 residues. V lost 2 bases to trimming and J lost 0 bases, with 8 bases between them. The CDR3 here is CASSEWHLSYEQYF. CDR3 DNA sequence: TGTGCCAGCAGTGAATGGCACCTCTCCTACGAGCAGTACTTC.

The chain links TRBV6-2 or TRBV6-3 to TRBJ2-7, with TRBD1 matching 8 bases. This CDR3 has 16 residues. J gave up 2 bases and V 4 bases, and 10 bases lay outside the gene matches. The germline V gene encodes CDR1 MNHEY and CDR2 SVGEGT. The CDR3 DNA reads TGTGCCAGCAGTTCTATAGGGACAGGAGGCGCCTACGAGCAGTACTTC. Translation gives CASSSIGTGGAYEQYF.

The chain couples TRBV11-2 to TRBJ2-5; 7 bases map to TRBD1. There are 13 residues in the CDR3. CDR1 SGHAT and CDR2 FQNNGV come from the germline V gene. V dropped 3 bases and J dropped 5; count of bases not matched to a gene: 3. The CDR3 is CASSFSTGETQYF. The CDR3 DNA reads as TGTGCCAGCAGCTTCTCGACAGGGGAGACCCAGTACTTC.

The CDR3 nucleotides are TGTGCCAGTATGGAGACTAGGACTAGCTATGGCTACACCTTC. Its translation is CASMETRTSYGYTF. The chain employs TRBV19 and TRBJ1-2; D call uncertain. Germline-derived CDR1 and CDR2 are LNHDA and SQIVND (reference sequence). The CDR3 sequence is 14 residues long. Trimming shortened V by 7 bases and J by 4 bases, and 16 bases separated the two germline ends.

The rearrangement uses TRBV25-1 and TRBJ1-1; 7 bases align to TRBD1. Germline V CDR1 and CDR2: MGHDK, SYGVNS. There are 13 residues in the CDR3. V lost 7 bases, J lost 6 bases, and 8 bases stayed unmatched. The CDR3 sequence is CASIKQGSPEAFF. CDR3 nucleotide sequence: TGTGCCAGCATAAAACAGGGGAGTCCTGAAGCTTTCTTT.

This clone was observed once. The CDR3: CASSGRTGGNSPLHF. The CDR3 nucleotides are TGCGCCAGCAGCGGACGGACAGGGGGAAATTCACCCCTCCACTTT. The rearrangement joins TRBV4-3 to TRBJ1-6, with TRBD1 matching over 10 bases. The CDR3 sequence is 15 residues long. Trimming at V came to 5 bases and at J to 7 bases, leaving 5 bases not matched to a gene. Germline CDR1 is LGHNA and CDR2 is YSLEER.

There are a few counts of this clone. CDR3 sequence reads: CASSGRDREGNEQFF. CDR3 nucleotides: TGTGCCAGCAGTGGACGGGACAGGGAAGGGAATGAGCAGTTCTTC. V usage is TRBV25-1 and J usage is TRBJ2-1; 9 bases agree with TRBD1. The germline V gene encodes CDR1 MGHDK and CDR2 SYGVNS. V trimming: 4 bases; J trimming: 7 bases; junction bases outside the gene matches: 8. The CDR3 has 15 amino acids. The full variable domain, rest sourced from reference TRBV25-1 and TRBJ2-1, is EADIYQTPRYLVIGTGKKITLECSQTMGHDKMYWYQQDPGMELHLIHYSYGVNSTEKGDLSSESTVSRIRTEHFPLTLESARPSHTSQYLCASSGRDREGNEQFFGPGTRLTVL.

The chain couples TRBV7-3 to TRBJ2-5; TRBD1 matches 10 bases. CDR3 length: 16 residues. Per the germline V gene, CDR1 is SGHTA and CDR2 is FQGTGA. Trimming took 5 bases from V and 4 from J; bases not matched to a gene: 10. The CDR3 is CASSDVTGGAGETQYF. The CDR3 DNA follows: TGTGCCAGCAGCGACGTGACAGGGGGCGCCGGAGAGACCCAGTACTTC.

V is TRBV5-4 and J is TRBJ2-7; D possibly corresponds to TRBD1 (5 bases). This CDR3 region has 15 residues. CDR1 and CDR2 (germline): SGHNT, YYREEE (reference sequence). The V end lost 5 bases, the J end lost 0 bases, and 15 bases lay between the germline ends. CDR3 sequence (DNA): TGTGCCAGCAGTACTCAGGGCCAGAGCTCCTACGAGCAGTACTTC. It specifies CASSTQGQSSYEQYF.

The rearrangement links TRBV19 to TRBJ2-1, with 9 bases identical to TRBD2. This CDR3 is 17 amino acids long. V lost 3 bases, J lost 8 bases, and 14 bases stayed unmatched. CDR1 and CDR2 from the germline V gene are LNHDA and SQIVND (reference sequence). The CDR3 region has the DNA TGTGCCAGTAGTATTTGGGCTAGCGGGACCTTAGGGTATGAGCAGTTCTTC. This sequence encodes CASSIWASGTLGYEQFF. The whole variable domain, filled in from reference TRBV19 and TRBJ2-1, reads DGGITQSPKYLFRKEGQNVTLSCEQNLNHDAMYWYRQDPGQGLRLIYYSQIVNDFQKGDIAEGYSVSREKKESFPLTVTSAQKNPTAFYLCASSIWASGTLGYEQFFGPGTRLTVL.

The chain has TRBV10-3 and TRBJ2-7, with TRBD2 identical over 9 bases. Germline V gene lookup returns CDR1 ENHRY and CDR2 SYGVKD. The CDR3 is 13 residues long. The junction had 7 bases not matched to a gene; V was cut back by 9 bases and J by 4 bases. The CDR3 protein is CAIAGGPMYEQYF. DNA of the CDR3: TGTGCCATTGCGGGAGGGCCAATGTACGAGCAGTACTTC.

This chain links TRBV19 with TRBJ2-7; D remains ambiguous. Germline V gene lookup returns CDR1 LNHDA and CDR2 SQIVND (reference sequence). The CDR3 is made up of 15 amino acids. V was trimmed by 2 bases and J by 0 bases, leaving 11 bases between them. The CDR3 region is CASSITFGGSYEQYF. CDR3 coding DNA: TGTGCCAGTAGTATAACCTTCGGCGGCTCCTACGAGCAGTACTTC.